This TCR beta chain was documented in a study of graft-versus-host responses after intestinal transplantation. Looking at the study overall: Every recipient had anti-thymocyte globulin induction and two to four years of tacrolimus plus steroids.

Regarding this clone: Antigen: not known.

Germline V gene sequence: CDR1 MGHRA, CDR2 YSYEKL. V lost 0 bases and J lost 2; bases outside the gene matches: 6. The length of the CDR3 is 16 residues. Repertoires were generated with immunoSEQ multiplex PCR, while TCRdb's copy carries only in-frame clones and drops some. The sample shows 35,000 to 45,000 clones, 90% to 95% of them seen only once. This rearrangement joins TRBV4-1 to TRBJ2-7; TRBD2 aligns across 8 bases. This sequence was found in a human donor who was the organ donor for an intestinal transplant. This sample comprised unstimulated CD8+ T cells sorted from spleen or lymph node cells, obtained before transplant. The CDR3 DNA follows: TGCGCCAGCAGCCAAGATGGAGGACTAGCTGCCTACGAGCAGTACTTC. Translated: CASSQDGGLAAYEQYF.